This entry describes one T cell receptor (beta chain). The data were taken from a study of cytotoxic CD8 clonotypes in ibrutinib-treated CLL. Profiled with immunoSEQ multiplex PCR; TCRdb holds only in-frame clones, not every one. The repertoire holds about 130,000 clones, with 84% as singletons. The CDR3 runs to 12 residues. The V and J ends lost 10 bases and 5 bases respectively, with 14 bases between them. The germline CDR1 and CDR2 sequences are ENHRY and SYGVKD. Here the sequenced sample was PBMCs, taken after 24 months of ibrutinib treatment. The gene calls are TRBV10-3 and TRBJ2-5; D may be TRBD1 (6 bases). The receptor was isolated from a human donor with chronic lymphocytic leukemia. The CDR3 protein is CATTDSVETQYF. DNA of the CDR3: TGTGCCACCACGGACAGCGTGGAGACCCAGTACTTC.